The T cell receptor (beta chain) described here comes from a study of neoadjuvant anti-PD-1 for oral cavity cancer. The wider study: Non-progressing patients received a fourth nivolumab dose near day 43, then surgery on days 50-56. Study-level results: Each response group had just three patients in TCR analyses.

Trimming stripped 7 bases from V and 4 bases from J, with 10 bases between. This CDR3 contains 11 residues. Germline V gene sequence: CDR1 GTSNPN, CDR2 SVGIG (reference sequence). Blood libraries mostly used approximately 480 ng genomic DNA, six replicates each. TCRdb's table, derived via immunoSEQ multiplex PCR, lists solely in-frame clones and lacks some. The repertoire has roughly 6,600 clones, about three quarters of them found once; the top ten carry 2.5% to 3.5%. Details on this clone: Its target is not known.

Analysis of PBMCs was direct, with no culture step. Sequences were derived from PBMCs, sampled before nivolumab (anti-PD-1) treatment. The source of this sequence is a person aged 35 to 85 with oral cavity squamous cell carcinoma. The V gene is TRBV30, the J gene TRBJ1-2, with unresolved D. CDR3 in amino acids: CASASFYGYTF. CDR3 DNA: TGTGCCTCCGCCAGTTTCTATGGCTACACCTTC.